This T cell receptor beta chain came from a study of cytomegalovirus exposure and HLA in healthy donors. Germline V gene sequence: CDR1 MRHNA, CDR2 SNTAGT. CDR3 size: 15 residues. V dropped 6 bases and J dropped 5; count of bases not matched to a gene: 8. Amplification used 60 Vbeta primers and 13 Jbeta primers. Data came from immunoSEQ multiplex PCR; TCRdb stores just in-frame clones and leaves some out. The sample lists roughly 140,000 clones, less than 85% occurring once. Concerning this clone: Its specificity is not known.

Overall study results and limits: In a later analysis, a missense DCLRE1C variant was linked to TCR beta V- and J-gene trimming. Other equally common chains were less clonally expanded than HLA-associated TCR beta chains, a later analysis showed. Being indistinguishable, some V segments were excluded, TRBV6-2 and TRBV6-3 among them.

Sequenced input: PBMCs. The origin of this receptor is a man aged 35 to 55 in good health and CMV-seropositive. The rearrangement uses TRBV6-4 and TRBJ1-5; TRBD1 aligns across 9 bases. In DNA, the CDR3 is TGTGCCAGCAGCCGGGACAGGGTAGGAGATCAGCCCCAGCATTTT. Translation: CASSRDRVGDQPQHF.